This T cell receptor (beta chain) was observed in a study of blood T cells in healthy people across ages. Study-level points and caveats: Per million T cells, the diversity of TCR beta decreased roughly linearly as age advanced. Naive T cell percentage strongly correlated with TCR beta diversity. Total diversity from one million sequenced T cells was likely underestimated. Whereas aged donors had fewer naive CD4+ cells, long-lived donors had more of them and higher diversity.

This clonotype was observed at least ten times. Its target is not known. Alongside a J-beta primer mix, a sample-barcoded 5' primer served in a second PCR lasting about 7 to 12 cycles. MiXCR was run by TCRdb on the 5' RACE reads, yielding one entry per CDR3 protein. Of 1.5 million to 2 million distinct CDR3 sequences in the sample, 28% were seen once. Trimming stripped 4 bases from V and 4 bases from J, with 11 bases between. Per germline, CDR1 SNHLY and CDR2 FYNNEI. CDR3 length: 14 amino acids. The sample consisted of blood. This clonotype was obtained from a woman under 40 in good health. V gene TRBV2 combines with J gene TRBJ2-1, with a weak D call TRBD2 (5 bases). CDR3 protein: CASSGPGLYNEQFF. Here the CDR3 DNA reads TGTGCCAGCAGTGGGCCGGGGTTGTACAATGAGCAGTTCTTC.